The clone carrying this T cell receptor beta chain appeared a single time. This sample was included in a study of shared clonotypes between healthy human individuals. Germline loops: CDR1 MDHEN, CDR2 SYDVKM. The CDR3 has 13 residues. V lost 7 bases to trimming and J lost 5 bases, with 14 bases between them. The method was immunoSEQ multiplex PCR; TCRdb's version includes in-frame clones alone and lacks a portion of them. This sample has some 980,000 clones, with 76% found just once. Sequencing was performed on memory CD4+ T cells sorted from blood. Subset here: CD45RA-negative fraction. The chain employs TRBV28 and TRBJ1-2, with a weak D call TRBD1 (5 bases). The receptor was derived from a man younger than 35 in good health. The CDR3 reads CASTLTGGYGYTF. Here the CDR3 DNA reads TGTGCCAGCACTCTAACGGGGGGTTATGGCTACACCTTC.